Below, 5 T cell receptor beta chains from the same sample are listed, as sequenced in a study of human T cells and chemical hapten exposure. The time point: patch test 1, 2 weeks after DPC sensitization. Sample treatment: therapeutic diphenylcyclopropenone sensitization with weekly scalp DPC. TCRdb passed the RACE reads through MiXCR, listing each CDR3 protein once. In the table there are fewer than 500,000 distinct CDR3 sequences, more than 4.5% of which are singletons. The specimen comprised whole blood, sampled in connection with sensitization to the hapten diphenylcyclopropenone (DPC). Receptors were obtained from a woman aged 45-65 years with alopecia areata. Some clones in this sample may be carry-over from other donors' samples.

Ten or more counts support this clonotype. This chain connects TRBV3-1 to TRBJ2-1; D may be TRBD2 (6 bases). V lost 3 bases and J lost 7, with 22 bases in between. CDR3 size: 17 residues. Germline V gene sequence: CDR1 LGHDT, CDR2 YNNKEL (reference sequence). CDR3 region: CASSHPRSPSGGNEQFF. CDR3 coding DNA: TGTGCCAGCAGCCACCCCCGGTCACCCAGCGGAGGGAATGAGCAGTTCTTC.

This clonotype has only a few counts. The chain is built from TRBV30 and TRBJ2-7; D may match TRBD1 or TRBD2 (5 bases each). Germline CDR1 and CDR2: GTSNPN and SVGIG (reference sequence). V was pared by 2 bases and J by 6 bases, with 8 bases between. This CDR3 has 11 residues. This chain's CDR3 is CAWSPGAEQYF. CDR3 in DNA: TGTGCCTGGAGTCCCGGGGCCGAGCAGTACTTC. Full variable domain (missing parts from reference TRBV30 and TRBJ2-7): SQTIHQWPATLVQPVGSPLSLECTVEGTSNPNLYWYRQAAGRGLQLLFYSVGIGQISSEVPQNLSASRPQDRQFILSSKKLLLSDSGFYLCAWSPGAEQYFGPGTRLTVT.

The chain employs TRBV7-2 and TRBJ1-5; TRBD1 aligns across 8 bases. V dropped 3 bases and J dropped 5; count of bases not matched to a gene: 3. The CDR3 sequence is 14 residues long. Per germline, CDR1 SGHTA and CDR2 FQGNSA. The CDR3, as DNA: TGTGCCAGCAGCTTGTCAGGGGGCGATCAGCCCCAGCATTTT. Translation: CASSLSGGDQPQHF.

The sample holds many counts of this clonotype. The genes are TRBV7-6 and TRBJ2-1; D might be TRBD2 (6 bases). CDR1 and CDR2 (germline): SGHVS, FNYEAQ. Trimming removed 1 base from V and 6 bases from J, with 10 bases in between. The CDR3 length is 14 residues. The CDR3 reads CASSLVMGGNEQFF. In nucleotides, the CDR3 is TGTGCCAGCAGCTTAGTCATGGGGGGCAATGAGCAGTTCTTC.

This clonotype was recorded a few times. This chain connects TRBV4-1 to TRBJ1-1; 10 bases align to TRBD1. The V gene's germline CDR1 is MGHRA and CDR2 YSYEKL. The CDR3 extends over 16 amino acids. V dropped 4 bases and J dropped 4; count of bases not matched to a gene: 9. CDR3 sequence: CASSLARDRGLTEAFF. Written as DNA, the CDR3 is TGCGCCAGCAGCCTCGCCCGAGACAGGGGGCTCACTGAAGCTTTCTTT.